Described below is a single TCR beta chain sequence and its context. The data were taken from a study of shared clonotypes between healthy human individuals. The V and J ends lost 2 bases and 2 bases respectively, with 10 bases between them. The length of the CDR3 is 14 residues. Germline lookup yields CDR1 MNHNS and CDR2 SASEGT. TCRdb's copy holds only in-frame clones and misses some; the assay was immunoSEQ multiplex PCR. The data show about 710,000 clones, just under 75% seen once. Sequencing was done on a sample of memory CD4+ T cells sorted from blood. Subset in this sample: CD45RA-negative fraction. The TCR originated in a woman in her 30s in good health. This rearrangement joins TRBV6-1 to TRBJ2-7; no clear D. CDR3 region: CASSESLKTYEQYF. CDR3 nucleotides: TGTGCCAGCAGTGAAAGCCTGAAAACCTACGAGCAGTACTTC.